The clone carrying this T cell receptor (beta chain) occurred many times. Its antigen remains unidentified. Excluded were patients with other autoimmune diseases, uncontrolled infections, pregnancy or lactation. This sample is drawn from a study of Graves' ophthalmopathy and Graves' hyperthyroidism. RNA transcripts were the template, and TCR beta CDR3 regions were amplified from them. RT-PCR with HTBI primers came first, then second-round multiplex PCR. TCRdb redid the calling of the multiplex PCR reads with MiXCR, one entry per CDR3 protein. Of some 1.1 million distinct CDR3 sequences in the sample, 35% to 40% were seen once. Overall study results and limits: It was with roughly 71% sensitivity and just under 75% specificity that the model predicted ophthalmopathy progression. Blood also harbored most expanded thyroid clonotypes above 0.001 frequency.

This TCR derives from an adult man with Graves' hyperthyroidism. The sequencing sample was made of peripheral blood or thyroid tissue (not recorded which).

The CDR3 loop is CASSLYGEAISYEQYF. CDR3 in DNA: TGTGCCAGCAGCTTATATGGGGAGGCGATCTCCTACGAGCAGTACTTC. The genes are TRBV7-9 and TRBJ2-7; the D gene is possibly TRBD2 (6 bases). CDR1 and CDR2 (germline): SEHNR, FQNEAQ (reference sequence). There are 16 residues in the CDR3. V was trimmed by 2 bases and J by 0 bases, leaving 14 bases between them.